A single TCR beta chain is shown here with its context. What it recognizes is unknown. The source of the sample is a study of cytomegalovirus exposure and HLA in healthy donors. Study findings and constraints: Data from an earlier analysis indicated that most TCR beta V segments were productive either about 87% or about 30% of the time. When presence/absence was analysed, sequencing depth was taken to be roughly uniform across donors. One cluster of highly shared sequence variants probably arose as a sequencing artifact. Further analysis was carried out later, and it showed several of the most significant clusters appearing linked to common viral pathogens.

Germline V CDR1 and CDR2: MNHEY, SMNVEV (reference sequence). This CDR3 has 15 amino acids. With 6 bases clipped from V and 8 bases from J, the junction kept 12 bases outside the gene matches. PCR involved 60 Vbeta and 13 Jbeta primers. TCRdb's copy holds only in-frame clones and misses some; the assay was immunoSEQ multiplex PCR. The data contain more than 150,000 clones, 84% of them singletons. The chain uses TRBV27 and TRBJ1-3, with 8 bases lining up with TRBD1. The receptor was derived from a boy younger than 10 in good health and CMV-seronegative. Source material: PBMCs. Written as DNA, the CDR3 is TGTGCCAGCAGCTCTCTCAGGGGGCTTAAAGACACCATATATTTT. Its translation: CASSSLRGLKDTIYF.